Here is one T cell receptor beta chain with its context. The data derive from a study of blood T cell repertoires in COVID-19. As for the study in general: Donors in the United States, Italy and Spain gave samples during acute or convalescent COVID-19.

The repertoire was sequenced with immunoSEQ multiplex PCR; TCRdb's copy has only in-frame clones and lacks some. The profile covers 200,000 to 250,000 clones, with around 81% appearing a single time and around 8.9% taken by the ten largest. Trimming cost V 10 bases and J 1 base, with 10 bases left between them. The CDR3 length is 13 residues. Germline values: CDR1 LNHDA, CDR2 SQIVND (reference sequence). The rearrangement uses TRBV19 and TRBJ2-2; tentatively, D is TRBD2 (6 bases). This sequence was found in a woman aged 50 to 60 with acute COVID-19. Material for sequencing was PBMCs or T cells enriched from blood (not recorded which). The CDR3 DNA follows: TGTGCCATTGCGGGGAGGAACACCGGGGAGCTGTTTTTT. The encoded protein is CAIAGRNTGELFF.